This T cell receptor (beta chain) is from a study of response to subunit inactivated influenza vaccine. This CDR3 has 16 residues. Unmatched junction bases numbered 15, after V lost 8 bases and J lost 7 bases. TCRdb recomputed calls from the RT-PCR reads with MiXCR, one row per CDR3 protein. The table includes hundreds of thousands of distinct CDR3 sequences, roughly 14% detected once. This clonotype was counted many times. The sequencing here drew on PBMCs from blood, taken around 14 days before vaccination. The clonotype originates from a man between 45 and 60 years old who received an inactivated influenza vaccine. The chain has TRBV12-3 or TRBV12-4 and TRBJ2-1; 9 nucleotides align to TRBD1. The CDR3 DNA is TGTGCCAGCCGAGAAAACCGGGACAGGGTGGGGAATGAGCAGTTCTTC. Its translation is CASRENRDRVGNEQFF.